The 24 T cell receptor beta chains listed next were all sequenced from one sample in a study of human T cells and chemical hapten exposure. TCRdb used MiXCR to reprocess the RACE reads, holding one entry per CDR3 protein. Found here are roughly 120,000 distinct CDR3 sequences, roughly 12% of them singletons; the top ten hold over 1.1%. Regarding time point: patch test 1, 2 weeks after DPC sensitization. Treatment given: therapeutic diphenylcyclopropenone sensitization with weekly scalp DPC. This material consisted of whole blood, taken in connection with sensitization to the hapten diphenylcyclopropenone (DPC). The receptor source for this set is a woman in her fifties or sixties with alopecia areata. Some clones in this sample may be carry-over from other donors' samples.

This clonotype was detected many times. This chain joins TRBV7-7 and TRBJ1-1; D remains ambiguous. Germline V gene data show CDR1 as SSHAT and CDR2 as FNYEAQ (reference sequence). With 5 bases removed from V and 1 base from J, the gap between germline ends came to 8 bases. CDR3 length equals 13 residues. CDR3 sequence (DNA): TGTGCCAGCAGCCTGAGCGGGAACACTGAAGCTTTCTTT. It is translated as CASSLSGNTEAFF. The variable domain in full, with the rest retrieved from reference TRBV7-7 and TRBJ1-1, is GAGVSQSPRYKVTKRGQDVTLRCDPISSHATLYWYQQALGQGPEFLTYFNYEAQPDKSGLPSDRFSAERPEGSISTLTIQRTEQRDSAMYRCASSLSGNTEAFFGQGTRLTVV.

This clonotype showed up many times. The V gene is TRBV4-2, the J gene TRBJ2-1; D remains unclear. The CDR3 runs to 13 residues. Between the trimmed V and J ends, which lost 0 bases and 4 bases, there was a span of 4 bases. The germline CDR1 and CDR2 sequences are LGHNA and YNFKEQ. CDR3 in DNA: TGTGCCAGCAGCCAAGACTTATACAATGAGCAGTTCTTC. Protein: CASSQDLYNEQFF.

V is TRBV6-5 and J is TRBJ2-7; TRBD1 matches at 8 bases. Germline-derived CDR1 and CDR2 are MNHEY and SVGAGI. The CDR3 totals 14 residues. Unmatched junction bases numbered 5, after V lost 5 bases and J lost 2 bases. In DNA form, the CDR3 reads TGTGCCAGCAGTAAGCAGGGGGCCCCCTACGAGCAGTACTTC. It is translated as CASSKQGAPYEQYF.

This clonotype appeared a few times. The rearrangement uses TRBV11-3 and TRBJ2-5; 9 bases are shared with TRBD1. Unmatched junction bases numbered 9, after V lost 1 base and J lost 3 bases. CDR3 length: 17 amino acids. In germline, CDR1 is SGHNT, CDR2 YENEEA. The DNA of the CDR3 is TGTGCCAGCAGCTTAGGGGACAGGGCAAACTCCGAAGAGACCCAGTACTTC. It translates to CASSLGDRANSEETQYF.

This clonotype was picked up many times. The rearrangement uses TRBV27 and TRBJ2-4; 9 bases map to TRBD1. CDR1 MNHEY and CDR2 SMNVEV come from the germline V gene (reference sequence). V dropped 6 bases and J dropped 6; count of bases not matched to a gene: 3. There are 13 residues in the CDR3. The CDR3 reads CASRTGGLNIQYF. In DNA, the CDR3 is TGTGCCAGCAGGACAGGGGGGCTAAACATTCAGTACTTC.

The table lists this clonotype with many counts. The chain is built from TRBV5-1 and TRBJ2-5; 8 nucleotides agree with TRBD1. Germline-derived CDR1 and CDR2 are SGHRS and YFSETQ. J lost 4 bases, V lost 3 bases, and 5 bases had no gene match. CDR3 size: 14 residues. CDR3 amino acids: CASSYRGMRETQYF. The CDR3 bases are TGCGCCAGCAGCTACAGGGGGATGCGAGAGACCCAGTACTTC.

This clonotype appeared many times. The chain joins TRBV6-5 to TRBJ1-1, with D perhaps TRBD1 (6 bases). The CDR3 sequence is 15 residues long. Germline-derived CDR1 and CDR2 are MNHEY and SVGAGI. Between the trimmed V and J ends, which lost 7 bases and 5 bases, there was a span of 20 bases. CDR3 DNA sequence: TGTGCCAGCACCAACTTTGGGGGGCCAGGGACTGAAGCTTTCTTT. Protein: CASTNFGGPGTEAFF.

CDR3: CAISESILAGGSNEQFF. The CDR3 bases are TGTGCCATCAGTGAGTCGATTCTAGCGGGAGGTTCCAATGAGCAGTTCTTC. This chain uses TRBV10-3 with TRBJ2-1, with 11 bases that match TRBD2. The ends lost 0 bases at V and 6 bases at J; junction bases unmatched: 7. CDR1 ENHRY and CDR2 SYGVKD come from the germline V gene. This CDR3 has 17 residues.

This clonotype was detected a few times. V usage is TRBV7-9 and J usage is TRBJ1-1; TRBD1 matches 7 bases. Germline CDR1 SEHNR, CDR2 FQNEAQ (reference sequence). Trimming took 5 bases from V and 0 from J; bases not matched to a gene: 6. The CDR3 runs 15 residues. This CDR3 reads CASSRTGAMNTEAFF. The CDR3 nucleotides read TGTGCCAGCAGCCGGACAGGAGCCATGAACACTGAAGCTTTCTTT.

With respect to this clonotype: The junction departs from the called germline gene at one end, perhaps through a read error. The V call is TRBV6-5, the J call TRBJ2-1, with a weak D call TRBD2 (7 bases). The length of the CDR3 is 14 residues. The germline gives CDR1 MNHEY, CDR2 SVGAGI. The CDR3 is CASWRGGSHNEQFF. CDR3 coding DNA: TGTGCCAGTTGGAGGGGGGGCTCCCACAATGAGCAGTTCTTC.

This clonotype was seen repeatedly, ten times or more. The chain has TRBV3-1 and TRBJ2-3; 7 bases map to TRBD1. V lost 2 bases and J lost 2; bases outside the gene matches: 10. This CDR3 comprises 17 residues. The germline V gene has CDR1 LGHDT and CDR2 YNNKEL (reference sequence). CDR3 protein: CASSQWNRDRVTDTQYF. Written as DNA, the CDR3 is TGTGCCAGCAGCCAATGGAACCGGGACAGAGTCACAGATACGCAGTATTTT.

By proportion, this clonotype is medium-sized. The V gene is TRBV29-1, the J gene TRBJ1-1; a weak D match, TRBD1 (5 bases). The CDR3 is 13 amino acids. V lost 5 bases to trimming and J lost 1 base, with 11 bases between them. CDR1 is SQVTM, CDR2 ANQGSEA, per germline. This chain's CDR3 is CSVSLQGNTEAFF. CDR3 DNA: TGCAGCGTTTCCCTTCAGGGGAACACTGAAGCTTTCTTT. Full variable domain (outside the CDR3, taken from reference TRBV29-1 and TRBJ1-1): SAVISQKPSRDICQRGTSLTIQCQVDSQVTMMFWYRQQPGQSLTLIATANQGSEATYESGFVIDKFPISRPNLTFSTLTVSNMSPEDSSIYLCSVSLQGNTEAFFGQGTRLTVV.

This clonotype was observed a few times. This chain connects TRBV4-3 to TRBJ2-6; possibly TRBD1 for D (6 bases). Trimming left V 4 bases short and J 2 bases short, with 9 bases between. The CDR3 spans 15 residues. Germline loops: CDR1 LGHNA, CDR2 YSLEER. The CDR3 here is CASSPAGAGANVLTF. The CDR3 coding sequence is TGCGCCAGCAGCCCCGCAGGGGCTGGGGCCAACGTCCTGACTTTC.

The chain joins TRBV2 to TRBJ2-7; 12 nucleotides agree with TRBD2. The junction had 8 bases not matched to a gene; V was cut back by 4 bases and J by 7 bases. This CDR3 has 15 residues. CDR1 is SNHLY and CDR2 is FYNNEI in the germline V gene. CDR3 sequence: CASSAVLAGGREQYF. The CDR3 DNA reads TGTGCCAGCAGTGCTGTACTAGCGGGGGGCCGAGAGCAGTACTTC. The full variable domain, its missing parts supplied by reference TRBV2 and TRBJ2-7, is EPEVTQTPSHQVTQMGQEVILRCVPISNHLYFYWYRQILGQKVEFLVSFYNNEISEKSEIFDDQFSVERPDGSNFTLKIRSTKLEDSAMYFCASSAVLAGGREQYFGPGTRLTVT.

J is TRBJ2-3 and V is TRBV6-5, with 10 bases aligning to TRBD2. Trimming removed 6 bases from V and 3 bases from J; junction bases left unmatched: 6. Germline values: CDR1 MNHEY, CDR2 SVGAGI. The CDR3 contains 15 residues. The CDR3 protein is CASRLLAGGTDTQYF. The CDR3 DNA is TGTGCCAGCAGACTATTAGCGGGGGGTACAGATACGCAGTATTTT.

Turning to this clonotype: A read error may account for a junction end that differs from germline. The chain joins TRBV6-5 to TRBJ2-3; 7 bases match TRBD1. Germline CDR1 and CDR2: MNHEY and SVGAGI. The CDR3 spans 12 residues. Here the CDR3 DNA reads TGTGCCAGCCGACAGGGATCAGATACGCAGAATTTT. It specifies CASRQGSDTQNF.

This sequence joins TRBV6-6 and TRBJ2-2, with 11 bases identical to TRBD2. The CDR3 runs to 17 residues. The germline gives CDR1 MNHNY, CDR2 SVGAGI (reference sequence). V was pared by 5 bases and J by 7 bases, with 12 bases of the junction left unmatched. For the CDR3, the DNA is TGTGCCAGCAGTCCCTCTACTAGCGGGAGAGGTATCGGGGAGCTGTTTTTT. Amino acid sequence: CASSPSTSGRGIGELFF.

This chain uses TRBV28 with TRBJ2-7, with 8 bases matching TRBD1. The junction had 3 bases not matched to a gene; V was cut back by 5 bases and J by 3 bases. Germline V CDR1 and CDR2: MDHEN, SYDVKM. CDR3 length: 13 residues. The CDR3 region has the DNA TGTGCCAGCAGTCCGGGACAGGACTACGAGCAGTACTTC. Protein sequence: CASSPGQDYEQYF.

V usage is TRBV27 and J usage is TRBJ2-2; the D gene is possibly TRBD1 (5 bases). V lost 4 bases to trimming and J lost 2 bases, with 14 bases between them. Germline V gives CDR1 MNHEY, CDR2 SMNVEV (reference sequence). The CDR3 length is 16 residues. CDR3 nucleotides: TGTGCCAGCAGTTACAGGACGGAGAGTAACACCGGGGAGCTGTTTTTT. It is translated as CASSYRTESNTGELFF.

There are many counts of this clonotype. This chain's CDR3 is CASSYSRQGSYEQYF. In nucleotides, the CDR3 is TGTGCCAGCAGTTACTCCCGACAGGGCTCCTACGAGCAGTACTTC. The gene calls are TRBV6-6 and TRBJ2-7; 7 bases are shared with TRBD1. Trimming removed 0 bases from V and 0 bases from J; junction bases left unmatched: 2. The CDR3 extends over 15 amino acids. CDR1 is MNHNY and CDR2 is SVGAGI in the germline V gene (reference sequence).

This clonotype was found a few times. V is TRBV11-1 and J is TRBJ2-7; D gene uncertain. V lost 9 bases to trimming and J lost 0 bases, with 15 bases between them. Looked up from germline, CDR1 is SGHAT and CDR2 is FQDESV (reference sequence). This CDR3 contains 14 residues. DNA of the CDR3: TGTGCCAGTTCGGAGACGTTGCCCTCCTACGAGCAGTACTTC. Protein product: CASSETLPSYEQYF.

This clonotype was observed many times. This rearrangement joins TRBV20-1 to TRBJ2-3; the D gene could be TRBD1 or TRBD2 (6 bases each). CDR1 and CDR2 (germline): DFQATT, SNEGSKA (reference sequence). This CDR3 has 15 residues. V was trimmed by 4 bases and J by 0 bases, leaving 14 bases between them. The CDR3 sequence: CSAIPGGGSTDTQYF. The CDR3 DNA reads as TGCAGTGCTATTCCAGGAGGGGGAAGCACAGATACGCAGTATTTT.

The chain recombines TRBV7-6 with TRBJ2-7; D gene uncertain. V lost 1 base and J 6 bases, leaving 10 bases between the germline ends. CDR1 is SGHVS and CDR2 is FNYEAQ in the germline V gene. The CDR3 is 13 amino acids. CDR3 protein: CASSLELPSEQYF. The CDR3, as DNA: TGTGCCAGCAGCTTAGAGCTTCCTAGCGAGCAGTACTTC.

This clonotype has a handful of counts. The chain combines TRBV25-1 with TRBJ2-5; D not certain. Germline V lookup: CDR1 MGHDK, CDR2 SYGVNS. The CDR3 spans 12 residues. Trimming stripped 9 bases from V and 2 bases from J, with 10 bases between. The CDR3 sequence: CASARAQETQYF. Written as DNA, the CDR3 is TGTGCCAGTGCTCGCGCTCAAGAGACCCAGTACTTC.